Each of the 7 T cell receptor beta chains below was sequenced from the same sample in a study of Ad26.COV2.S vaccination and SARS-CoV-2 variants. Here immunoSEQ multiplex PCR was the method, and the copy in TCRdb shows in-frame clones only, minus some. The sample includes about 470,000 clones, 80% to 95% of them seen just once. Stated treatment: 19 received Ad26.COV2.S at low or high dose, single or two shots; five or six received placebo; per-sample allocation not given. Sampling was performed 63 days after the first vaccine or placebo injection. Source: peripheral blood, taken in a trial of Ad26.COV2.S vaccine versus placebo. Receptors originate from a person between 18 and 60 years old who received the Ad26.COV2.S COVID-19 vaccine or a placebo.

This CDR3 reads CASSPPRGSQETQYF. CDR3 nucleotide sequence: TGTGCCAGCTCACCACCCAGGGGAAGTCAAGAGACCCAGTACTTC. The genes are TRBV18 and TRBJ2-5; D possibly corresponds to TRBD1 (6 bases). V lost 0 bases and J 2 bases, leaving 10 bases between the germline ends. CDR1 KGHSH and CDR2 LQKENI come from the germline V gene. CDR3 length: 15 amino acids.

The gene calls are TRBV9 and TRBJ2-6; 14 bases map to TRBD2. CDR1 is SGDLS and CDR2 is YYNGEE in the germline V gene. Unmatched junction bases numbered 7, after V lost 5 bases and J lost 3 bases. The CDR3 runs 18 residues. The CDR3 here is CASSPTSGRDGGANVLTF. The CDR3 nucleotides read TGTGCCAGCAGTCCGACTAGCGGGAGGGATGGTGGGGCCAACGTCCTGACTTTC.

This chain links TRBV10-3 with TRBJ2-3, with D hard to call. V was trimmed by 1 base and J by 0 bases, leaving 11 bases between them. The CDR3 runs to 16 residues. Per germline, CDR1 ENHRY and CDR2 SYGVKD. CDR3 residues: CAISEFGGTSTDTQYF. The CDR3 DNA sequence: TGTGCCATCAGTGAGTTCGGCGGTACTAGCACAGATACGCAGTATTTT.

The count of this clone is one. This chain uses TRBV28 with TRBJ1-3; D gene unclear. CDR1 is MDHEN and CDR2 is SYDVKM in the germline V gene. The CDR3 covers 14 residues. V was clipped by 4 bases and J by 3 bases, with 10 bases between them. This chain's CDR3 is CASSWTSGGNTIYF. As DNA, the CDR3 is TGTGCCAGCAGTTGGACCAGTGGTGGAAACACCATATATTTT.

CDR3 coding DNA: TGTGCCAGCAGTGAAAGTCCGGATTCCTACAATGAGCAGTTCTTC. Translating it yields CASSESPDSYNEQFF. V gene TRBV2 combines with J gene TRBJ2-1; D unresolved. The CDR3 extends over 15 amino acids. Germline V CDR1 and CDR2: SNHLY, FYNNEI. The V and J ends lost 2 bases and 1 base respectively, with 9 bases between them.

V is TRBV25-1 and J is TRBJ2-2; 7 bases are shared with TRBD1. The germline V gene encodes CDR1 MGHDK and CDR2 SYGVNS. This CDR3 comprises 14 residues. The V gene end was trimmed by 4 bases and the J gene end by 6 bases; junction bases not matched to a gene: 5. The CDR3 here is CASSVTGSAGELFF. CDR3 sequence (DNA): TGTGCCAGCAGTGTGACAGGGTCGGCCGGGGAGCTGTTTTTT.

The rearrangement joins TRBV10-3 to TRBJ2-1; D assignment may be TRBD1 or TRBD2 (7 bases each). Germline CDR1 ENHRY, CDR2 SYGVKD. The CDR3 runs to 19 residues. Trimming pared 6 bases from V and 7 bases from J, leaving 31 bases between. The CDR3 is CAISRQGGTERGGKNEQFF. In DNA, the CDR3 is TGTGCCATCAGCCGTCAGGGGGGGACTGAAAGAGGTGGAAAAAATGAGCAGTTCTTC.